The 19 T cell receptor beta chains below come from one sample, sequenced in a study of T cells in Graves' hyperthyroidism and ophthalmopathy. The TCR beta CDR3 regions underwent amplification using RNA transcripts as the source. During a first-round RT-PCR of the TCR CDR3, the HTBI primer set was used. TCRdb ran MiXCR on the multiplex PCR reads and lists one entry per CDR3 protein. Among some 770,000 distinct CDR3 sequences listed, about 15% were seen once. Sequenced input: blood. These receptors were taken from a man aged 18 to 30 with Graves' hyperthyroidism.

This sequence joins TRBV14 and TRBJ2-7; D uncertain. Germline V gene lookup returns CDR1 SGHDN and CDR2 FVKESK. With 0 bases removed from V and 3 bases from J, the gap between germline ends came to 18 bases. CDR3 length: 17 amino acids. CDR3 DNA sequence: TGTGCCAGCAGCCAAGAATTCTCGTCAGGCCCCAACTACGAGCAGTACTTC. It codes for CASSQEFSSGPNYEQYF.

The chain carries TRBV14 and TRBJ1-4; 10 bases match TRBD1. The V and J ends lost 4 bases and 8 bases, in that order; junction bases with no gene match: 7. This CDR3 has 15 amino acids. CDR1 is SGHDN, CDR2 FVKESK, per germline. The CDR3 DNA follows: TGTGCCAGCAGCCCCGGGGACAGGGGTAAGGAAAAACTGTTTTTT. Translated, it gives CASSPGDRGKEKLFF. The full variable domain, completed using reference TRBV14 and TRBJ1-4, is EAGVTQFPSHSVIEKGQTVTLRCDPISGHDNLYWYRRVMGKEIKFLLHFVKESKQDESGMPNNRFLAERTGGTYSTLKVQPAELEDSGVYFCASSPGDRGKEKLFFGSGTQLSVL.

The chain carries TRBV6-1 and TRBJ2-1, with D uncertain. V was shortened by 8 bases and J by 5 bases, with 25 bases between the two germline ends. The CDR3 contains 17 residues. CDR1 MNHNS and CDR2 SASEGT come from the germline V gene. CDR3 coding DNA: TGTGCCAGCGTGAGGACCCCGAGGCCTGGAGTCCACAATGAGCAGTTCTTC. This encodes CASVRTPRPGVHNEQFF.

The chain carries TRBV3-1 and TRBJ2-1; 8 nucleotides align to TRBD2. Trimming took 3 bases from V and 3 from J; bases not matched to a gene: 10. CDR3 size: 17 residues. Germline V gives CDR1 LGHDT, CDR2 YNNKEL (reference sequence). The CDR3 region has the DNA TGTGCCAGCAGCCAGCCCCTGGGTAGCGGGATCTACAATGAGCAGTTCTTC. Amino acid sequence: CASSQPLGSGIYNEQFF.

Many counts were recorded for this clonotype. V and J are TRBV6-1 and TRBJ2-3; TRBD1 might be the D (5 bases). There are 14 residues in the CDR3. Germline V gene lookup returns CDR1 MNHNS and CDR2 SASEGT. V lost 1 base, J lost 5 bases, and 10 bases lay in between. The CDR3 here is CASSEVRVGDTQYF. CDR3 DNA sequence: TGTGCCAGCAGTGAAGTCAGGGTTGGAGATACGCAGTATTTT.

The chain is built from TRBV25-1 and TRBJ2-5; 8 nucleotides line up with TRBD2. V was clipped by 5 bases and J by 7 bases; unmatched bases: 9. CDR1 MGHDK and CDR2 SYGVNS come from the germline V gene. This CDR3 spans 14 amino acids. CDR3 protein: CASSPLRGLATQYF. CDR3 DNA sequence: TGTGCCAGCAGTCCGCTTAGAGGACTAGCGACCCAGTACTTC.

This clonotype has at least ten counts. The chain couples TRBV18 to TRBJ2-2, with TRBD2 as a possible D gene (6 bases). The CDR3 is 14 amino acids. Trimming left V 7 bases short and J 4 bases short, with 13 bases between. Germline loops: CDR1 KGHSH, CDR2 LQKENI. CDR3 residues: CASYAGLRTGELFF. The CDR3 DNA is TGTGCCAGCTACGCGGGACTCCGCACCGGGGAGCTGTTTTTT.

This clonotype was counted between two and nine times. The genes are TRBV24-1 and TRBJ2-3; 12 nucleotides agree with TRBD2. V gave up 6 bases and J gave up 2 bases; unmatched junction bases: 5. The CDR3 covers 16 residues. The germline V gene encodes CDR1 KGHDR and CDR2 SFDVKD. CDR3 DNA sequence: TGTGCCACCAGTAGTCCTAGCGGGAGGGCCACAGATACGCAGTATTTT. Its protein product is CATSSPSGRATDTQYF.

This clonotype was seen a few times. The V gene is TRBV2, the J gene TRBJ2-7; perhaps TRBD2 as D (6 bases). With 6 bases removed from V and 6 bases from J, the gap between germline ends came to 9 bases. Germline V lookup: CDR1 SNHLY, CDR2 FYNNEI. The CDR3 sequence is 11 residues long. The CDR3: CASREGPEQYF. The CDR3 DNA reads TGTGCCAGCAGGGAGGGGCCCGAGCAGTACTTC.

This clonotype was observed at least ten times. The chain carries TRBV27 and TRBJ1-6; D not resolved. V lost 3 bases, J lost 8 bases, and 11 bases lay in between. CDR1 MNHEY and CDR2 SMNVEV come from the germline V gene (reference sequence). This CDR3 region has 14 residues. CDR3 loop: CASSFQDGYSPLHF. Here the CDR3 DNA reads TGTGCCAGCAGTTTTCAGGACGGATATTCACCCCTCCACTTT.

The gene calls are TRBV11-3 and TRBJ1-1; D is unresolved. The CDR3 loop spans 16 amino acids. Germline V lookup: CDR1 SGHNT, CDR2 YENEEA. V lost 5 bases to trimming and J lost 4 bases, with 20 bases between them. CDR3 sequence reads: CASSRLGSTTTTEAFF. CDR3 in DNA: TGTGCCAGCAGCCGGCTGGGCAGTACCACCACCACTGAAGCTTTCTTT.

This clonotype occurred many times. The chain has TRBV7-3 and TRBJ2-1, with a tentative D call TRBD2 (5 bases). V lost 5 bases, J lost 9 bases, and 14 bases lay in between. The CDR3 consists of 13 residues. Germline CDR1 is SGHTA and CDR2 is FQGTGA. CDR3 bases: TGTGCCAGCAGCCTCGGAGGACCCCTTGAGCAGTTCTTC. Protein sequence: CASSLGGPLEQFF.

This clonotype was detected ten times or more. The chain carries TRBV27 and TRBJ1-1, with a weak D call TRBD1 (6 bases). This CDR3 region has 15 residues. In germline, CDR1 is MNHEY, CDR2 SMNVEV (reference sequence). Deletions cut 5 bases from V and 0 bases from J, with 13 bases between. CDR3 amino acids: CASSGDRGMNTEAFF. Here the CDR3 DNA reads TGTGCCAGCAGTGGGGATAGGGGGATGAACACTGAAGCTTTCTTT.

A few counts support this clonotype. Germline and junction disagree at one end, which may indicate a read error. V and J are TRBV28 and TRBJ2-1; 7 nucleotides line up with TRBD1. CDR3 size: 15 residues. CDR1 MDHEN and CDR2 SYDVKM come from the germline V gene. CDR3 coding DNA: TGTGCCAGCAGTACCCGGGACAGCTCCTACAATGAGCAGCTCTTC. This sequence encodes CASSTRDSSYNEQLF.

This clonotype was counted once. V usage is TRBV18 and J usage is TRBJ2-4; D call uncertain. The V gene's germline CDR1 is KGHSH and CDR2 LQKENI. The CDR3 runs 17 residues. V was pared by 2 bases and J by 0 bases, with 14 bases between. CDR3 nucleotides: TGTGCCAGCTCACCAACAGCGAGAACCCTAGCCAAAAACATTCAGTACTTC. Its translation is CASSPTARTLAKNIQYF. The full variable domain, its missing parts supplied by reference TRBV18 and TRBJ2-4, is NAGVMQNPRHLVRRRGQEARLRCSPMKGHSHVYWYRQLPEEGLKFMVYLQKENIIDESGMPKERFSAEFPKEGPSILRIQQVVRGDSAAYFCASSPTARTLAKNIQYFGAGTRLSVL.

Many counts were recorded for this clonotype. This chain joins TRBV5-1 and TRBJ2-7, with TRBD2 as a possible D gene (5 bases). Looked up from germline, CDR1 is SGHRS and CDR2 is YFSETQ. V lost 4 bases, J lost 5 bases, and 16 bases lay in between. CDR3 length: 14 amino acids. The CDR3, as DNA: TGCGCCAGCAGCGTCAACGGCGAACTAGACGAGCAGTACTTC. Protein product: CASSVNGELDEQYF.

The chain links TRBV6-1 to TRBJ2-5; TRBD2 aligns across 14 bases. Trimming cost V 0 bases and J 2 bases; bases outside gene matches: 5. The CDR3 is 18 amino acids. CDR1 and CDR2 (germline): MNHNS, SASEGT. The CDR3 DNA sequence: TGTGCCAGCAGTGAAGCGGGACTAGCGGGAGTAGGACAAGAGACCCAGTACTTC. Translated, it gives CASSEAGLAGVGQETQYF.

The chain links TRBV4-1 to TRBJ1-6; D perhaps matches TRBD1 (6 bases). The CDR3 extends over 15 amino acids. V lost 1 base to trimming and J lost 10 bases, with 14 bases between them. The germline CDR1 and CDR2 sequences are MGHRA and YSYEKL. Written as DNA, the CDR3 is TGCGCCAGCAGCCAAGGGGGACACTCAAAATCACCCCTCCACTTT. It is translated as CASSQGGHSKSPLHF.

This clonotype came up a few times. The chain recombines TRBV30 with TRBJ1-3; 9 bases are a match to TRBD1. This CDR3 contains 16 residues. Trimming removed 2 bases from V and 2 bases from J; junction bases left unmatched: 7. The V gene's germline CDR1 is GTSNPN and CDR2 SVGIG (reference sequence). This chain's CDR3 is CAWSTGTGPPGNTIYF. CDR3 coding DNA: TGTGCCTGGAGTACCGGGACAGGGCCTCCTGGAAACACCATATATTTT.